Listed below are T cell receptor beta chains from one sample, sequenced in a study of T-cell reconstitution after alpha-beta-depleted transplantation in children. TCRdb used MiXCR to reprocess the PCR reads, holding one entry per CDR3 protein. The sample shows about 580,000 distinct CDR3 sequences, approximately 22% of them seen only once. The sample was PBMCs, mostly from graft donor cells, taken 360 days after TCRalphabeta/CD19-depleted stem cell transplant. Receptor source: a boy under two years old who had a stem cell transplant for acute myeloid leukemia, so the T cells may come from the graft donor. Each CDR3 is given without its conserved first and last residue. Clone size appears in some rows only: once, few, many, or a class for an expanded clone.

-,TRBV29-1,SSGADYGYT
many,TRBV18,ASSPFRTGMETQY
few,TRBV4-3,ASSQRRQGYYEQY
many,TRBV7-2,ASSFLMNTEAF
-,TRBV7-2,ASSSRGTTLRTDTQY
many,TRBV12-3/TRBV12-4,ASSSWTSGGLNEQF
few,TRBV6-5,ASATGSSYNSPLH
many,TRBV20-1,SGQRNTEAF
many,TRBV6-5,ASSLTRALSGELF
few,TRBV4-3,ASSSRVSSSTDTQY
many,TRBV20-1,SAREIRGADTQY
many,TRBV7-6,ASSLAGGSTDTQY
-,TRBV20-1,SASPPTVSYNEQF
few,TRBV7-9,ASSRRGVTDTQY
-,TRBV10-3,AISESRDQYYEQY
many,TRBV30,AWKPYQVSYEQY
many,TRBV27,ASSSIALEADTQY
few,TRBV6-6,ASSYGYTDTQY
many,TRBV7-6,ASSLTPGQSNNEQF
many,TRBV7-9,ASSDGQVYGYT
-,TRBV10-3,AIRPGQGINEQF
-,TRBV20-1,SARNSGGKTDTQY
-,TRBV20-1,SAHAGTGNNQPQH
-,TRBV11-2,ASSLTDSSNTEAF
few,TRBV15,ATSRDQHGELF